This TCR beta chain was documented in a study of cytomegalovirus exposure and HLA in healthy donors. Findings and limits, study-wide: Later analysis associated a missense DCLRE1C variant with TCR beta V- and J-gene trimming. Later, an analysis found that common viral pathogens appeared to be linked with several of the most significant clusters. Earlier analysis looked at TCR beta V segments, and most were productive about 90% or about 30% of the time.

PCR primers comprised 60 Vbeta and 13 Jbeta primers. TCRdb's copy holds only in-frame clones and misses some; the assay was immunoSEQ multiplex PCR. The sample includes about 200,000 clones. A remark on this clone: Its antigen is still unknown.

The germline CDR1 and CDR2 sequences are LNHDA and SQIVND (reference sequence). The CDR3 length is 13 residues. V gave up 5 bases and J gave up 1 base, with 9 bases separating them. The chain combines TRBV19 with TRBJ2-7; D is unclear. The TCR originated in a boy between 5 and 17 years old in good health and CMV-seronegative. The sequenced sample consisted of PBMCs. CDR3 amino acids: CASSVPSSYEQYF. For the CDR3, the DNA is TGTGCCAGTAGTGTCCCGAGTTCCTACGAGCAGTACTTC. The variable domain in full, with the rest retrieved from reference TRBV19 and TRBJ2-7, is DGGITQSPKYLFRKEGQNVTLSCEQNLNHDAMYWYRQDPGQGLRLIYYSQIVNDFQKGDIAEGYSVSREKKESFPLTVTSAQKNPTAFYLCASSVPSSYEQYFGPGTRLTVT.